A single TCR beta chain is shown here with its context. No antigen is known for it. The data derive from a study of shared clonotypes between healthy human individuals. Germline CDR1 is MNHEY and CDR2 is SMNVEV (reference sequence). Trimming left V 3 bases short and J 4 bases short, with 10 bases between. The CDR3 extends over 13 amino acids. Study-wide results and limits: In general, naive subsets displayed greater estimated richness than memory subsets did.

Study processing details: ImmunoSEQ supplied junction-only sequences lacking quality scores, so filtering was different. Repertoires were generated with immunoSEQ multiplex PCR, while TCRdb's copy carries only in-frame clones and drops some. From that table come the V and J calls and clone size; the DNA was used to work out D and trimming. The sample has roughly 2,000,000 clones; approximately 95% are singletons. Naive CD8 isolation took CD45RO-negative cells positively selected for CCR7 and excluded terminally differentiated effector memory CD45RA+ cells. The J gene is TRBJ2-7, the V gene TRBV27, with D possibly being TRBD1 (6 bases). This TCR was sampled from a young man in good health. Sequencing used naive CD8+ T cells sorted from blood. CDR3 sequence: CASSFAQGYEQYF. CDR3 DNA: TGTGCCAGCAGTTTTGCACAGGGTTACGAGCAGTACTTC.